The text below deals with one T cell receptor (beta chain). These data are taken from a study of blood T cells in healthy people across ages. Using a J-beta primer mix together with a sample-barcoded 5' primer, a second PCR was run for roughly 6 to 12 cycles. TCRdb analysed the 5' RACE reads with MiXCR anew, one entry per CDR3 protein. Found here are 600,000 to 800,000 distinct CDR3 sequences, more than 20% of them singletons; the top ten hold approximately 3.6%. After removal of 8 bases from V and 5 bases from J, the junction contained 13 bases not matched to a gene. CDR3 size: 15 residues. Germline lookup yields CDR1 SGHTA and CDR2 FQGNSA.

The chain employs TRBV7-2 and TRBJ2-3; 7 bases fit TRBD2. The specimen sequenced was blood. This receptor was taken from a man between 65 and 85 years old in good health. The CDR3 DNA is TGTGCCAGCTTAGTTGGGGCTAGCGGACTAGATACGCAGTATTTT. It specifies CASLVGASGLDTQYF.